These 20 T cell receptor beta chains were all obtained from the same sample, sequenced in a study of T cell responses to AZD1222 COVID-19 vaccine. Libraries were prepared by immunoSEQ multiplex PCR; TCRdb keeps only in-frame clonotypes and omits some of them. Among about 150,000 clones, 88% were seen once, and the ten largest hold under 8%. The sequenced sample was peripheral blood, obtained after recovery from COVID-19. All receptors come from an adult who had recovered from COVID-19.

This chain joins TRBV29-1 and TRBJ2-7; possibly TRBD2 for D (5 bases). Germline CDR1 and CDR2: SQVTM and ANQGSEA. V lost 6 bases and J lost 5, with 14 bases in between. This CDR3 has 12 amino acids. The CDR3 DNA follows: TGCAGCGTAGGATCTGACTACCACGAGCAGTACTTC. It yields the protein CSVGSDYHEQYF.

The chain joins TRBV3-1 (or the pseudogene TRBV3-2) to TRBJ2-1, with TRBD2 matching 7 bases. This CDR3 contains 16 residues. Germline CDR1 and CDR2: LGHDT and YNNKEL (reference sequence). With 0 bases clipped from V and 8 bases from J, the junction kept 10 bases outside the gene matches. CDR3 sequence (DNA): TGTGCCAGCAGCCAAGACTCGGGCGGGAGTGATCATGAGCAGTTCTTC. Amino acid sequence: CASSQDSGGSDHEQFF.

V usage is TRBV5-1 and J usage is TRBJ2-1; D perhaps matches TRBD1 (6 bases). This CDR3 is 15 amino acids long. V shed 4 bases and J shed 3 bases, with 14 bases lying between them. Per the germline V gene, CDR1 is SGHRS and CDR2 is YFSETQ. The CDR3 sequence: CASSIMTGDYNEQFF. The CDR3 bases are TGCGCCAGCAGCATAATGACAGGCGACTACAATGAGCAGTTCTTC.

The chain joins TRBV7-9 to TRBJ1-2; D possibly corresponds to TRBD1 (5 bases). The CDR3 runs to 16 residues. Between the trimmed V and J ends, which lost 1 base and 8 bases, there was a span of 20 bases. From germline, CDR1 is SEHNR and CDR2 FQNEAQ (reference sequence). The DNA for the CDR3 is TGTGCCAGCAGCTTAGACGTGGAGAGGGGCGTTGAAGGCTACACCTTC. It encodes CASSLDVERGVEGYTF.

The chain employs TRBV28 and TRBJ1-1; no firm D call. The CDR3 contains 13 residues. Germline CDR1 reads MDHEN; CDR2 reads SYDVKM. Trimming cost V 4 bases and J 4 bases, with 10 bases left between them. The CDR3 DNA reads TGTGCCAGCAGTTACGGGAGTCCCACTGAAGCTTTCTTT. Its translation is CASSYGSPTEAFF.

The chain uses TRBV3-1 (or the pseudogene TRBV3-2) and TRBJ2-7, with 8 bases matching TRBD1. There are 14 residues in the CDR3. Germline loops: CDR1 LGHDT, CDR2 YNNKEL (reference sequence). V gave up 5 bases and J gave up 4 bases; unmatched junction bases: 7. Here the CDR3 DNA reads TGTGCCAGCAGCTCTGGTGACAGGGGTTACGAGCAGTACTTC. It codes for CASSSGDRGYEQYF.

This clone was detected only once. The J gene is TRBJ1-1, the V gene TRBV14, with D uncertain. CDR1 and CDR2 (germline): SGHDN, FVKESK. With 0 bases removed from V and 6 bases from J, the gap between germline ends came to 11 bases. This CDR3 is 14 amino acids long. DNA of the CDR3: TGTGCCAGCAGCCAAGAACTCACGGGGTCTGAAGCTTTCTTT. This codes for CASSQELTGSEAFF.

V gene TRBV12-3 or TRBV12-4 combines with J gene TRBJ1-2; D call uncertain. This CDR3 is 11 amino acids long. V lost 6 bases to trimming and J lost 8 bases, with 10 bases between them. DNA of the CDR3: TGTGCCAGCAGCCGCGGTCGGGGCTACACCTTC. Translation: CASSRGRGYTF.

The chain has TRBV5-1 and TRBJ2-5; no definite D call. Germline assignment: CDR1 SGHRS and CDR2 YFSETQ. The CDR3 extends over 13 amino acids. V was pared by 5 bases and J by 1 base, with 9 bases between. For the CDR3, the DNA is TGCGCCAGCAGTACTGGGATCCAAGAGACCCAGTACTTC. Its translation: CASSTGIQETQYF.

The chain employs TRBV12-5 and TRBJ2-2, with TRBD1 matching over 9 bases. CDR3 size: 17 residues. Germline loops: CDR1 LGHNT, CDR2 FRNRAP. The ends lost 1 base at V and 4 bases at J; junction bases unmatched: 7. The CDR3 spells CASGLARDRVVTGELFF. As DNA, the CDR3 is TGTGCTAGTGGTTTGGCCCGGGACAGGGTTGTCACCGGGGAGCTGTTTTTT.

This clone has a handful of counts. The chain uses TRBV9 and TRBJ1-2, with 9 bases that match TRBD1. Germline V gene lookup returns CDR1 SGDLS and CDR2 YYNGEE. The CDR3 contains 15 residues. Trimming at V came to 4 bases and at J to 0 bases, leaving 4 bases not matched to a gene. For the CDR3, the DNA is TGTGCCAGCAGCCCCCGGGACAGGGCTAACTATGGCTACACCTTC. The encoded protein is CASSPRDRANYGYTF.

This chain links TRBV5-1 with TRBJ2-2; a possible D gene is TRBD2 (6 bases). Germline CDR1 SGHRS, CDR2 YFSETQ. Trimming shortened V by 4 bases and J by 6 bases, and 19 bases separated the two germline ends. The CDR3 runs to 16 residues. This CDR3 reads CASSEGSSAEAGELFF. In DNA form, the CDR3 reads TGCGCCAGCAGCGAAGGATCTAGCGCGGAGGCCGGGGAGCTGTTTTTT.

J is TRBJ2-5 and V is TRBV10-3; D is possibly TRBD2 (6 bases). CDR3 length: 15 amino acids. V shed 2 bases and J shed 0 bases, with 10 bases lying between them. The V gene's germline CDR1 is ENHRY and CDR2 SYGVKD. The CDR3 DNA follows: TGTGCCATCAGTGAGGGGCTAGCGAACCAAGAGACCCAGTACTTC. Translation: CAISEGLANQETQYF.

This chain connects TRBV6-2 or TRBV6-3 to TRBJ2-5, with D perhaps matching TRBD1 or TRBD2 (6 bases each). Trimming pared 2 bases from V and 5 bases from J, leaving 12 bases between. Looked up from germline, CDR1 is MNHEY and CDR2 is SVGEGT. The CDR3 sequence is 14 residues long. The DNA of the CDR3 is TGTGCCAGCAGTTACGTAGGGGGGCGGGAGACCCAGTACTTC. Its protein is CASSYVGGRETQYF.

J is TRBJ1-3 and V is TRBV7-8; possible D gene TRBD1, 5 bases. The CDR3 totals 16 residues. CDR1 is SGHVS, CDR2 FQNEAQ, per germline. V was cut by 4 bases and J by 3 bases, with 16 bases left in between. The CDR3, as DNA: TGTGCCAGCAGCTCTGAGGGAGGGGCAATTGGAAACACCATATATTTT. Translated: CASSSEGGAIGNTIYF.

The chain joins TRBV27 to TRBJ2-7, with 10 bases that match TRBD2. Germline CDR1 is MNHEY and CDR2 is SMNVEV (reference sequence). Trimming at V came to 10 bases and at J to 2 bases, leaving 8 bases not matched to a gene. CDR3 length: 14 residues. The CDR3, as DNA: TGTGCCACAAGCACGCTAGCGGGAGCCTACGAGCAGTACTTC. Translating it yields CATSTLAGAYEQYF.

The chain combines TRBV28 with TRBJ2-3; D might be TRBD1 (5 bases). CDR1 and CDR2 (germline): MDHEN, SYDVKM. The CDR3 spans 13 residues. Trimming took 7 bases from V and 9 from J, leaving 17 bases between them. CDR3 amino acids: CASIESFRQTQYF. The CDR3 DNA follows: TGTGCCAGCATAGAATCCTTTAGACAGACGCAGTATTTT.

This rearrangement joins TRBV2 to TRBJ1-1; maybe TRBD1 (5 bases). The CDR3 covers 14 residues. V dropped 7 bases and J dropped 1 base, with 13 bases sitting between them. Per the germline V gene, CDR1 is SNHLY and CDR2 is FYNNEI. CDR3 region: CASIHPGANTEAFF. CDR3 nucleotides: TGTGCCAGCATCCACCCCGGGGCGAACACTGAAGCTTTCTTT.

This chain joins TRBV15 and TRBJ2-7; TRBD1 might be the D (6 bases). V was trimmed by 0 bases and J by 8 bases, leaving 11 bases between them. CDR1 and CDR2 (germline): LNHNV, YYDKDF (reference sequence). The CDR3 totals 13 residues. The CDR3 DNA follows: TGTGCCACCAGCAGAGATCAAGGGGACAAGCAGTACTTC. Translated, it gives CATSRDQGDKQYF.

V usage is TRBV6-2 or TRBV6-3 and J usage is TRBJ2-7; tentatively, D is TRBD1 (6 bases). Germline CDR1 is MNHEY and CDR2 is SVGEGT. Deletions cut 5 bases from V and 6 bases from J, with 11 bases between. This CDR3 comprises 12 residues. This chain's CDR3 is CASSPGEREQYF. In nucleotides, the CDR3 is TGTGCCAGCAGTCCAGGGGAGCGCGAGCAGTACTTC.